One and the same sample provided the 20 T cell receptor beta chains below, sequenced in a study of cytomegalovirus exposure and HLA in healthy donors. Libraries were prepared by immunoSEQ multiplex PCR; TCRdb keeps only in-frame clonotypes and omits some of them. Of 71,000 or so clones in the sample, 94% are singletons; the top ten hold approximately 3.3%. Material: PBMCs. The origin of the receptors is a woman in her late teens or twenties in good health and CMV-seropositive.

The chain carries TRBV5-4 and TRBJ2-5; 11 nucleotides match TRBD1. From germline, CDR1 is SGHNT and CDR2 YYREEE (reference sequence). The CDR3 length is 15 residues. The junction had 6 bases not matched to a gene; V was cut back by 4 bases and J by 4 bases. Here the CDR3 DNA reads TGTGCCAGCAGCGCCCCAGGGACAGGGGGAGAGACCCAGTACTTC. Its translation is CASSAPGTGGETQYF.

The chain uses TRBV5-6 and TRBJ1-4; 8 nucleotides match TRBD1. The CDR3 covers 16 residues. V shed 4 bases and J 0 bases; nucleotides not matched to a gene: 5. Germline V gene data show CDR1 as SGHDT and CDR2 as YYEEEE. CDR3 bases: TGTGCCAGCAGCACCGGGACAGGAGCAACTAATGAAAAACTGTTTTTT. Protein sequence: CASSTGTGATNEKLFF.

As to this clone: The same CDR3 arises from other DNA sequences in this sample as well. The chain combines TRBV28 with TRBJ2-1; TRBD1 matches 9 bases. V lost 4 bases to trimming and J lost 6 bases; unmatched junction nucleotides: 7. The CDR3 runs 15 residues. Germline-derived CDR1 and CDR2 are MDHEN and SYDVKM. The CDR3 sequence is CASSSAGTGPNEQFF. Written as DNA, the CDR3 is TGTGCCAGCAGTTCGGCCGGGACAGGGCCCAATGAGCAGTTCTTC. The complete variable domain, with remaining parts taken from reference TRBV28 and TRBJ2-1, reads DVKVTQSSRYLVKRTGEKVFLECVQDMDHENMFWYRQDPGLGLRLIYFSYDVKMKEKGDIPEGYSVSREKKERFSLILESASTNQTSMYLCASSSAGTGPNEQFFGPGTRLTVL.

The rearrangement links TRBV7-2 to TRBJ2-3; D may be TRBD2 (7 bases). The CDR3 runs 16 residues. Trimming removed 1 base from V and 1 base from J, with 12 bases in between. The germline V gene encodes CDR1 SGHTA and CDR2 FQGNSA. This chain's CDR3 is CASSLEGRGGTDTQYF. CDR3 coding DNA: TGTGCCAGCAGCTTAGAGGGGAGGGGGGGCACAGATACGCAGTATTTT.

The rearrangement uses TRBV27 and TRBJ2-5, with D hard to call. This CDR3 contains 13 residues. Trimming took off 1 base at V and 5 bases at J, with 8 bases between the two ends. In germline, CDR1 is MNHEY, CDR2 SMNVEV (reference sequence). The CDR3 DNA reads TGTGCCAGCAGTTTATACCGTCGGGAGACCCAGTACTTC. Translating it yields CASSLYRRETQYF.

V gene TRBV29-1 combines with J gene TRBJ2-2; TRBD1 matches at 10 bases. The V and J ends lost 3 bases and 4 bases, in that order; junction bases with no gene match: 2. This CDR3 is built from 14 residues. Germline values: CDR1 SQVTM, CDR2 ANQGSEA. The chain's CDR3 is CSVDRTGGTGELFF. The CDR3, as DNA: TGCAGCGTTGATCGGACAGGGGGCACCGGGGAGCTGTTTTTT.

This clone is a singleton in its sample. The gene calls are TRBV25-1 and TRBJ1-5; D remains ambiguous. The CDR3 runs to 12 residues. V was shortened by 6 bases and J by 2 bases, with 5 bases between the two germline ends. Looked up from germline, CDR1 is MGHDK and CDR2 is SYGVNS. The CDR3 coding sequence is TGTGCCAGCAGAGAGGGCAATCAGCCCCAGCATTTT. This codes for CASREGNQPQHF.

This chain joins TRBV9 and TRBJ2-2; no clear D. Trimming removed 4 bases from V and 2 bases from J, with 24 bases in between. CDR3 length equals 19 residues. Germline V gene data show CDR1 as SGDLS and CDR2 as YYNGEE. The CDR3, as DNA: TGTGCCAGCAGCCCCCGCTTTGAGCTCCTCCTCCCTAACACCGGGGAGCTGTTTTTT. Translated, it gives CASSPRFELLLPNTGELFF.

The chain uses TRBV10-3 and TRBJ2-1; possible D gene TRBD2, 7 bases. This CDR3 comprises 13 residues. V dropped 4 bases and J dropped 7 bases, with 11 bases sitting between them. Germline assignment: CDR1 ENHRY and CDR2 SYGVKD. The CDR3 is CAISGGRENEQFF. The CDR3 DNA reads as TGTGCCATCAGTGGGGGGCGGGAGAATGAGCAGTTCTTC.

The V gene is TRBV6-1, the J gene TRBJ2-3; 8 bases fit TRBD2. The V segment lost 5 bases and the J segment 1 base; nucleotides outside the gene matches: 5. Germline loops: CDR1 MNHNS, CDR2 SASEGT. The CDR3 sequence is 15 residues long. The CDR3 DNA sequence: TGTGCCAGCAGTTCGAGGCGGGGGGGCACAGATACGCAGTATTTT. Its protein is CASSSRRGGTDTQYF.

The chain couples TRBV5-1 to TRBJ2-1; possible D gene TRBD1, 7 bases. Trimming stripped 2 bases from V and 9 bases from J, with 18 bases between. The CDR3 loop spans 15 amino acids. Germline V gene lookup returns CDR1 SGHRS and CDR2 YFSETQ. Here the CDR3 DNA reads TGCGCCAGCAGCTTCAGGGGGGACGCTTACGGTGAGCAGTTCTTC. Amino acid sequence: CASSFRGDAYGEQFF. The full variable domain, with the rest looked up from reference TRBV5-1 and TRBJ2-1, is KAGVTQTPRYLIKTRGQQVTLSCSPISGHRSVSWYQQTPGQGLQFLFEYFSETQRNKGNFPGRFSGRQFSNSRSEMNVSTLELGDSALYLCASSFRGDAYGEQFFGPGTRLTVL.

The CDR3 sequence is CASSVPGMNTEAFF. For the CDR3, the DNA is TGTGCCAGCAGCGTTCCAGGGATGAACACTGAAGCTTTCTTT. This chain uses TRBV7-9 with TRBJ1-1, with D perhaps matching TRBD1 (5 bases). Trimming took 5 bases from V and 0 from J, leaving 10 bases between them. This CDR3 comprises 14 residues. CDR1 SEHNR and CDR2 FQNEAQ come from the germline V gene (reference sequence). Together with reference TRBV7-9 and TRBJ1-1, the CDR3 gives the full variable domain: DTGVSQNPRHKITKRGQNVTFRCDPISEHNRLYWYRQTLGQGPEFLTYFQNEAQLEKSRLLSDRFSAERPKGSFSTLEIQRTEQGDSAMYLCASSVPGMNTEAFFGQGTRLTVV.

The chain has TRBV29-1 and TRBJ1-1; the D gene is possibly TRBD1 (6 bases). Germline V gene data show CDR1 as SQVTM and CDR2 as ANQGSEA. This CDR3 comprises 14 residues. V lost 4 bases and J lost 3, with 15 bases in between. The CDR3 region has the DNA TGCAGCGTTGTCGCTACAGGGCTCGACACTGAAGCTTTCTTT. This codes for CSVVATGLDTEAFF.

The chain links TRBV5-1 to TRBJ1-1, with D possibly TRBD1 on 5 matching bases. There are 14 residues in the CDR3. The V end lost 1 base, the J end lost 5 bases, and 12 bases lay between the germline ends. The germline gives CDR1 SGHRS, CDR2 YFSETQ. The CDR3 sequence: CASSLRTIETEAFF. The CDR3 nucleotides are TGCGCCAGCAGCTTGAGGACAATCGAGACTGAAGCTTTCTTT.

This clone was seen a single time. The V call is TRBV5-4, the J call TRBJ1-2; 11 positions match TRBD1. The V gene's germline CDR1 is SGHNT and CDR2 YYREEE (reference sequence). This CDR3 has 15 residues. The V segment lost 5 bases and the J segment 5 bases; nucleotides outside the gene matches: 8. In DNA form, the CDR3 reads TGTGCCAGCAGTTCCGGGACAGGGGGAGTTTATGGCTACACCTTC. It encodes CASSSGTGGVYGYTF.

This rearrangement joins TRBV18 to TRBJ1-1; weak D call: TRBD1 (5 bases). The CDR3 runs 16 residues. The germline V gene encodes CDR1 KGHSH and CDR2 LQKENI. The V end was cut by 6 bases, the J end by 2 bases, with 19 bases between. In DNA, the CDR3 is TGTGCCAGCTCCCCCTGGGGTGCGGGGGTAAACACTGAAGCTTTCTTT. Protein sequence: CASSPWGAGVNTEAFF.

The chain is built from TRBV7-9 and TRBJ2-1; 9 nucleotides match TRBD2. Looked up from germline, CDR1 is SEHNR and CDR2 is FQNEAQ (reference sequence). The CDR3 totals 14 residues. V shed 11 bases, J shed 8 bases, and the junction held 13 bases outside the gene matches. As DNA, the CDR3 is TGTGCCGCGCTAGCGGGGAAAGAGGTCGATGAGCAGTTCTTC. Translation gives CAALAGKEVDEQFF.

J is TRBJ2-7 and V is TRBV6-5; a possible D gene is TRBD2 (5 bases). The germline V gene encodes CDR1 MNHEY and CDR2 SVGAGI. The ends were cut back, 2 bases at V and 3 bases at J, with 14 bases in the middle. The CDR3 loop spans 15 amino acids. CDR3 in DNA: TGTGCCAGCAGTTACGGAAATAGCGCGGACTACGAGCAGTACTTC. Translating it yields CASSYGNSADYEQYF.

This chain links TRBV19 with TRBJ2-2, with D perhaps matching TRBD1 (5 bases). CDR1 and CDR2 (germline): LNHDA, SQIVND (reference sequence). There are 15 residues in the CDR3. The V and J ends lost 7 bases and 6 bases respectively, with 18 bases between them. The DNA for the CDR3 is TGTGCCAGTACCGTATGGCGCACAGGTGCCGGGGAGCTGTTTTTT. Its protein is CASTVWRTGAGELFF.

The CDR3, as DNA: TGTGCCACCAGCGGTGGGACAGCCCAAGAGACCCAGTACTTC. It is translated as CATSGGTAQETQYF. The chain carries TRBV15 and TRBJ2-5, with 7 bases aligning to TRBD1. V was pared by 5 bases and J by 1 base, with 4 bases of the junction left unmatched. The CDR3 covers 14 residues. Germline CDR1 and CDR2: LNHNV and YYDKDF (reference sequence).